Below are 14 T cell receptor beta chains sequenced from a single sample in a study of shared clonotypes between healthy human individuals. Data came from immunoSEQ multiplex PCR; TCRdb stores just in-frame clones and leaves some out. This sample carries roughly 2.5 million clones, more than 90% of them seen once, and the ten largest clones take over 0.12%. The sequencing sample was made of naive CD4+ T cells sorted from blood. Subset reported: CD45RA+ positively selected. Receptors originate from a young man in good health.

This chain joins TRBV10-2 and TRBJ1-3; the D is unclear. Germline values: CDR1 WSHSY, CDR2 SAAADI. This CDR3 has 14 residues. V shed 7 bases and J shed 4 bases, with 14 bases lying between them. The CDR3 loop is CASMSGIPGNTIYF. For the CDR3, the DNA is TGCGCCAGCATGAGTGGGATCCCGGGAAACACCATATATTTT.

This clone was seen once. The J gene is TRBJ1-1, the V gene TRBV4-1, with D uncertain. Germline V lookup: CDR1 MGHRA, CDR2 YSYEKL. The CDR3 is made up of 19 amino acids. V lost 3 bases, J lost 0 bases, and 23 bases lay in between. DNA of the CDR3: TGCGCCAGCAGCCACGCTTCCTTTCTCCGAGCGGGCCTGAACACTGAAGCTTTCTTT. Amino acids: CASSHASFLRAGLNTEAFF.

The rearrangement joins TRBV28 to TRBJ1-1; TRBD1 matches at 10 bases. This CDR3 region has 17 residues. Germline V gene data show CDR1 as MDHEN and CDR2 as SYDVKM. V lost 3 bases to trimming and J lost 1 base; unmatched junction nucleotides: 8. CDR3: CASSLGQGKTTNTEAFF. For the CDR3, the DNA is TGTGCCAGCAGTTTGGGACAGGGGAAAACAACGAACACTGAAGCTTTCTTT.

The CDR3 DNA is TGTGCCAGTAGTATTCTGGATAATTCACCCCTCCACTTT. Amino acid sequence: CASSILDNSPLHF. The rearrangement uses TRBV19 and TRBJ1-6, with unresolved D. V was cut by 3 bases and J by 5 bases, with 5 bases left in between. Germline CDR1 is LNHDA and CDR2 is SQIVND (reference sequence). This CDR3 is built from 13 residues. The complete variable domain, with remaining parts taken from reference TRBV19 and TRBJ1-6, reads DGGITQSPKYLFRKEGQNVTLSCEQNLNHDAMYWYRQDPGQGLRLIYYSQIVNDFQKGDIAEGYSVSREKKESFPLTVTSAQKNPTAFYLCASSILDNSPLHFGNGTRLTVT.

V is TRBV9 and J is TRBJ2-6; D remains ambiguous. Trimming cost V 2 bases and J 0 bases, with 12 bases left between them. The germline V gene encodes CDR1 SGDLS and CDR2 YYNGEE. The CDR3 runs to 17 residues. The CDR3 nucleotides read TGTGCCAGCAGCGTGGCCCCTACAGCCTCTGGGGCCAACGTCCTGACTTTC. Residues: CASSVAPTASGANVLTF.

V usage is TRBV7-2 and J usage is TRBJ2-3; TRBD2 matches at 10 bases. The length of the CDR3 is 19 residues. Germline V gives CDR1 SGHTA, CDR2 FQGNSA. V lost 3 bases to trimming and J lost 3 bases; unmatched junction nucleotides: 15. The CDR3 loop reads CASSFSLKIAGGFTDTQYF. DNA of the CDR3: TGTGCCAGCAGCTTTTCACTCAAGATAGCGGGAGGTTTTACAGATACGCAGTATTTT.

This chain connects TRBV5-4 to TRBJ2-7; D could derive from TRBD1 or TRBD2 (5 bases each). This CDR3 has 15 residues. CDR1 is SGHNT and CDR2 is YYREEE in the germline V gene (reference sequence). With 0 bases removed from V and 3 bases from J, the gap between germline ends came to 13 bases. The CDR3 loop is CASSLAGVGDYEQYF. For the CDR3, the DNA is TGTGCCAGCAGCTTGGCCGGGGTGGGGGACTACGAGCAGTACTTC.

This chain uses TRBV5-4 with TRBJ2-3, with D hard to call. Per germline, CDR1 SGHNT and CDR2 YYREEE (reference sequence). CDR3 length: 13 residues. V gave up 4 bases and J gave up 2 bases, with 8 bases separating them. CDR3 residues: CASSPRTTDTQYF. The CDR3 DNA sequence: TGTGCCAGCAGCCCCCGGACCACAGATACGCAGTATTTT.

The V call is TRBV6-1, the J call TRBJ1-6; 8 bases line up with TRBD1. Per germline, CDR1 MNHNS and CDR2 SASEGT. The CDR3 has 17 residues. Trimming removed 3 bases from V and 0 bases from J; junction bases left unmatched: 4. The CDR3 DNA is TGTGCCAGCAGTGACGGACAGGGAAGCTCCTATAATTCACCCCTCCACTTT. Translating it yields CASSDGQGSSYNSPLHF.

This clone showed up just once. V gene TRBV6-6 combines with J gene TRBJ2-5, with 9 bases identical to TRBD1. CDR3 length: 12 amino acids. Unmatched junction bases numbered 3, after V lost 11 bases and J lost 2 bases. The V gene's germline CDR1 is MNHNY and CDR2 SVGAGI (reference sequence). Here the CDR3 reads CAGGQGQETQYF. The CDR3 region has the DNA TGTGCCGGGGGACAGGGTCAAGAGACCCAGTACTTC.

In DNA form, the CDR3 reads TGTGCCAGCTCACCAATGGAGGACACTGAAGCTTTCTTT. This encodes CASSPMEDTEAFF. The genes are TRBV18 and TRBJ1-1; no reliable D call. This CDR3 is built from 13 residues. Trimming took off 2 bases at V and 3 bases at J, with 7 bases between the two ends. The germline V gene encodes CDR1 KGHSH and CDR2 LQKENI.

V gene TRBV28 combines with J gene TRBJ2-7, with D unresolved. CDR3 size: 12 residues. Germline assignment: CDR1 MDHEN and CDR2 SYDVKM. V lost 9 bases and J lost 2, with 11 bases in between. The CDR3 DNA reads TGTGCCAGTCAGCCTGATACCTACGAGCAGTACTTC. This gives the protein CASQPDTYEQYF.

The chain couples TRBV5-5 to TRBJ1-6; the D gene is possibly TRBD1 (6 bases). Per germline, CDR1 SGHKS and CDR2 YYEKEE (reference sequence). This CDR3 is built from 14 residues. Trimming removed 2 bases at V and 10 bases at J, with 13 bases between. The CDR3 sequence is CASSFQGQGSPLHF. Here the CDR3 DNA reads TGTGCCAGCAGCTTCCAGGGGCAGGGGTCACCCCTCCACTTT.

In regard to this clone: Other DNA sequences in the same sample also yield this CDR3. The CDR3 nucleotides are TGTGCCAGCAGTCGACAGGGTAACTATGGCTACACCTTC. This sequence encodes CASSRQGNYGYTF. The chain joins TRBV6-5 to TRBJ1-2; 7 bases line up with TRBD1. Germline CDR1 MNHEY, CDR2 SVGAGI. V was pared by 5 bases and J by 1 base, with 1 base of the junction left unmatched. The CDR3 has 13 amino acids.